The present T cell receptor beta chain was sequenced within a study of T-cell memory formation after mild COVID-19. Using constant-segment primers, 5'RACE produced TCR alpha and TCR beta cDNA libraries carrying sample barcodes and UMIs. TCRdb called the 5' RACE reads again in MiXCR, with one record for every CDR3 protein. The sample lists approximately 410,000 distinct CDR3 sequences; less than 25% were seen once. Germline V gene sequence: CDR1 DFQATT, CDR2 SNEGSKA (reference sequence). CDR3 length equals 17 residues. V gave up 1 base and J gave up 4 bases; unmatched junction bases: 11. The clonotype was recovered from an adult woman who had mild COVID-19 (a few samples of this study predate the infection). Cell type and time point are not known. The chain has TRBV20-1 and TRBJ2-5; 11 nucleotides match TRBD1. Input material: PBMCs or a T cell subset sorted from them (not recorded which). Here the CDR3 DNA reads TGCAGTGCTAGAGGGACAGGGGGCGGTAGCGGGACAGAGACCCAGTACTTC. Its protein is CSARGTGGGSGTETQYF.